This is a list of T cell receptor beta chains from one sample in a study of blood T cells in healthy people across ages. TCRdb passed the 5' RACE reads through MiXCR, listing each CDR3 protein once. The sample shows some 1,800,000 distinct CDR3 sequences, about two fifths of them seen only once. The material sequenced was blood. The source is a human donor in good health. Each CDR3 is given without its conserved first and last residue.

j_call v_call cdr3_aa
TRBJ1-6 TRBV6-5 ASSTNRGGDSPLH
TRBJ2-5 TRBV20-1 SAHPLAGEETQY
TRBJ1-1 TRBV20-1 SAAGGNTEAF
TRBJ2-5 TRBV7-6 ASSPLEVGEQY
TRBJ2-1 TRBV6-6 ASSYLDYHYDNEQF
TRBJ1-2 TRBV4-2 ASSQVGSRYGYT
TRBJ1-1 TRBV29-1 SVPPMSRTEAF
TRBJ2-3 TRBV7-2 ASSQMVGTDTQY
TRBJ2-5 TRBV7-7 ASSLETGWPGETQY
TRBJ2-3 TRBV30 AWSGGDSNTDTQY
TRBJ1-1 TRBV29-1 SAGAGAETEAF
TRBJ2-7 TRBV5-1 VSSLGDLEQY
TRBJ1-6 TRBV12-3/TRBV12-4 ASSSSGGFDNSPPH
TRBJ2-5 TRBV6-4 APGRVETLPEETQY
TRBJ1-1 TRBV6-2/TRBV6-3 ASSYKFMNTEAF
TRBJ2-3 TRBV28 ASTVGGGYTDTQY
TRBJ1-1 TRBV20-1 SARVPMNTEAF
TRBJ2-3 TRBV5-1 ASSPPLNADTQY
TRBJ2-1 TRBV7-6 ASSFDRNLYEQF
TRBJ1-1 TRBV12-3/TRBV12-4 ASSFATGRTEAF
TRBJ2-1 TRBV7-8 ASSYEAGHGDEQF
TRBJ2-3 TRBV27 ASSLSWMRRGLRYSTDTRY
NA TRBV5-6 ASSLASGGRYQAYEQY